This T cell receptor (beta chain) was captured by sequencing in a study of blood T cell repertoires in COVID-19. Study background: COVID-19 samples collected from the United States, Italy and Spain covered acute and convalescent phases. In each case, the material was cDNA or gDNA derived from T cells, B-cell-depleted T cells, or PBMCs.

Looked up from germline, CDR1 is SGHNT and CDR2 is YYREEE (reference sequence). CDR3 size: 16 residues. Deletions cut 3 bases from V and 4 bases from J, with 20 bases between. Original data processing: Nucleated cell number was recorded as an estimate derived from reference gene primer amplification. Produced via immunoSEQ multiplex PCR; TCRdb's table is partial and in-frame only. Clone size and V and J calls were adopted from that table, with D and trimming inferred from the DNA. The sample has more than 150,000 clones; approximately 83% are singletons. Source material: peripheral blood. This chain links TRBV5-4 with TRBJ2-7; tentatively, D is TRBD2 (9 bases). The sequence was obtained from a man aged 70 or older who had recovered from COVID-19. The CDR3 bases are TGTGCCAGCAGCTCGGCAGGGGGCGGGAGGGTTTACGAGCAGTACTTC. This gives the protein CASSSAGGGRVYEQYF.